This paragraph reports one T cell receptor beta chain. Its specificity is not known. The data were taken from a study of CD8+CD57+ T cells in acquired aplastic anemia. At the level of the study: The study obtained an average of about 3.2 ug of DNA from sorted CD4+ and CD8+ cells.

CD8+CD57+ cell expansion, shown by flow cytometry, had occurred in the patients selected for sequencing. Patients were treatment-naive when blood was sampled. V shed 3 bases, J shed 1 base, and the junction held 6 bases outside the gene matches. The CDR3 is 16 amino acids. The germline V gene has CDR1 SNHLY and CDR2 FYNNEI. Findings and caveats of the study: The CD8+ Simpson's diversity of patients and controls was not significantly different.

Profiles of TCR beta VDJ and CDR3 were generated from a genomic DNA template. In TCRdb, the reads were re-called with MiXCR into one record per CDR3 protein. The sample carries 75,000 to 100,000 distinct CDR3 sequences, about 66% recorded once. Material: sorted CD4+, CD8+, or CD8+CD57+ T cells (not recorded which) from PBMCs. The chain links TRBV2 to TRBJ1-2, with 9 bases fitting TRBD1. The origin of this receptor is a human donor with aplastic anemia. DNA of the CDR3: TGTGCCAGCAGTGATCAGGACAGGGGATATAACTATGGCTACACCTTC. Translation: CASSDQDRGYNYGYTF. Supplemented by reference TRBV2 and TRBJ1-2, the full variable domain reads EPEVTQTPSHQVTQMGQEVILRCVPISNHLYFYWYRQILGQKVEFLVSFYNNEISEKSEIFDDQFSVERPDGSNFTLKIRSTKLEDSAMYFCASSDQDRGYNYGYTFGSGTRLTVV.